One and the same sample provided the 19 T cell receptor beta chains below, sequenced in a study of neoadjuvant anti-PD-1 for oral cavity cancer (dated by TCRdb to the early 2020s). The library was made by the immunoSEQ multiplex PCR assay. Held by TCRdb, this immuneACCESS table contains in-frame sequences only and omits some clones. Under half of the omission traces to an unresolved V gene where checked; the cause of the rest is unknown. For this sample the table gives about 42,000 clones, of which about three quarters were detected only once. 4.5% to 5% of the sample is held by the ten biggest clonotypes. In light of the paper, this sample's time point label describes: after neoadjuvant nivolumab, at surgical resection. The material sequenced was PBMCs, taken after nivolumab (anti-PD-1) treatment. These receptors originate from a person aged 35-79 years with oral cavity squamous cell carcinoma.

This rearrangement joins TRBV7-3 to TRBJ2-1; TRBD2 is a possible D gene (6 bases). The CDR3 totals 18 residues. V lost 1 base to trimming and J lost 9 bases, with 25 bases between them. Germline V gene lookup returns CDR1 SGHTA and CDR2 FQGTGA. DNA for the CDR3: TGTGCCAGCAGCTTAAAGGGAGGATGGGGTCCGGGAGATTTTGAGCAGTTCTTC. It translates to CASSLKGGWGPGDFEQFF.

The chain recombines TRBV5-1 with TRBJ2-7, with 7 bases fitting TRBD1. This CDR3 spans 15 amino acids. Germline CDR1 reads SGHRS; CDR2 reads YFSETQ. Germline trimming cut 5 bases from V and 0 bases from J; bases unmatched to any gene: 8. The CDR3 is CASRRGPESSYEQYF. The CDR3 DNA follows: TGCGCCAGCAGAAGGGGGCCGGAGAGCTCCTACGAGCAGTACTTC.

V and J are TRBV18 and TRBJ1-1, with a tentative D call TRBD1 (6 bases). The germline V gene encodes CDR1 KGHSH and CDR2 LQKENI. The CDR3 length is 17 residues. Trimming took 3 bases from V and 1 from J, leaving 18 bases between them. In DNA form, the CDR3 reads TGTGCCAGCTCACCTCCTGGACAGACAACCCCGAACACTGAAGCTTTCTTT. It specifies CASSPPGQTTPNTEAFF.

The CDR3, as DNA: TGTGCCAGCAGTGTACAGGGGATAGATACGCAGTATTTT. It encodes CASSVQGIDTQYF. The rearrangement joins TRBV6-1 to TRBJ2-3; 7 bases fit TRBD1. The CDR3 runs 13 residues. Germline CDR1 and CDR2: MNHNS and SASEGT. V was clipped by 4 bases and J by 5 bases; unmatched bases: 3.

This clone was found a few times. This chain links TRBV2 with TRBJ1-1; D is perhaps TRBD1 (5 bases). The CDR3 totals 12 residues. Germline V lookup: CDR1 SNHLY, CDR2 FYNNEI. V was cut by 5 bases and J by 3 bases, with 7 bases left in between. CDR3 nucleotides: TGTGCCAGCAGTCTGGGGGACACTGAAGCTTTCTTT. Residues: CASSLGDTEAFF.

The sample holds one count of this clone. This rearrangement joins TRBV9 to TRBJ2-2, with D possibly matching TRBD1 (6 bases). V was pared by 3 bases and J by 4 bases, with 16 bases between. CDR3 size: 16 residues. Germline V gene lookup returns CDR1 SGDLS and CDR2 YYNGEE. The CDR3 DNA reads as TGTGCCAGCAGCGGCTCGAAGGGGGAAAGCACCGGGGAGCTGTTTTTT. It yields the protein CASSGSKGESTGELFF.

The chain joins TRBV29-1 to TRBJ1-5; tentative D call: TRBD1 (5 bases). Looked up from germline, CDR1 is SQVTM and CDR2 is ANQGSEA. The length of the CDR3 is 12 residues. Trimming took off 4 bases at V and 2 bases at J, with 6 bases between the two ends. The CDR3 protein is CSVGQRNQPQHF. The CDR3 DNA sequence: TGCAGCGTTGGACAGCGCAATCAGCCCCAGCATTTT.

The chain has TRBV6-1 and TRBJ1-2, with a weak D call TRBD1 (5 bases). This CDR3 has 15 residues. The germline V and J ends were trimmed by 6 bases and 1 base, with 15 bases remaining between them. CDR1 and CDR2 from the germline V gene are MNHNS and SASEGT. The DNA for the CDR3 is TGTGCCAGCAGGGAGTGGACAACCGATAACTATGGCTACACCTTC. It is translated as CASREWTTDNYGYTF.

The rearrangement links TRBV7-9 to TRBJ1-2, with D possibly matching TRBD1 (5 bases). CDR3 length equals 14 residues. Per the germline V gene, CDR1 is SEHNR and CDR2 is FQNEAQ (reference sequence). The V end lost 5 bases, the J end lost 3 bases, and 13 bases lay between the germline ends. The CDR3 DNA sequence: TGTGCCAGCAGCGCAGGGACGGCACACTATGGCTACACCTTC. It encodes CASSAGTAHYGYTF.

The chain uses TRBV7-7 and TRBJ2-5; D is possibly TRBD2 (6 bases). From germline, CDR1 is SSHAT and CDR2 FNYEAQ (reference sequence). V was clipped by 2 bases and J by 7 bases, with 14 bases between them. The CDR3 length is 14 residues. The CDR3 sequence: CASSLYRAGGTQYF. In DNA form, the CDR3 reads TGTGCCAGCAGCTTATACCGGGCCGGGGGGACCCAGTACTTC.

The chain links TRBV7-8 to TRBJ2-1, with TRBD2 matching 8 bases. This CDR3 has 17 residues. Losses at the gene ends were 7 bases for V and 9 bases for J; bases not matched to a gene: 20. Per the germline V gene, CDR1 is SGHVS and CDR2 is FQNEAQ. In DNA, the CDR3 is TGTGCCAGCACCCTTTTCGGGGGGGCCCAAATTGGGAGTGAGCAGTTCTTC. The encoded protein is CASTLFGGAQIGSEQFF.

The rearrangement uses TRBV6-6 and TRBJ1-5; the D gene is possibly TRBD1 (6 bases). Germline CDR1 reads MNHNY; CDR2 reads SVGAGI (reference sequence). The CDR3 is 13 residues long. Trimming removed 5 bases at V and 7 bases at J, with 12 bases between. The CDR3 region is CASSNGQNQPQHF. As DNA, the CDR3 is TGTGCCAGCAGTAACGGACAGAACCAGCCCCAGCATTTT.

The V and J genes are TRBV5-4 and TRBJ2-5, with D perhaps matching TRBD2 (5 bases). This CDR3 has 13 amino acids. CDR1 is SGHNT and CDR2 is YYREEE in the germline V gene (reference sequence). Trimming removed 5 bases from V and 5 bases from J, with 13 bases in between. CDR3 nucleotides: TGTGCCAGCAGGTCGGGATTAGGGGAGACCCAGTACTTC. Protein sequence: CASRSGLGETQYF.

The chain couples TRBV6-6 to TRBJ1-5; 8 bases fit TRBD1. The CDR3 is 14 residues long. Trimming at V came to 5 bases and at J to 3 bases, leaving 3 bases not matched to a gene. CDR1 and CDR2 (germline): MNHNY, SVGAGI (reference sequence). Here the CDR3 DNA reads TGTGCCAGCAGTACAGGGGGAATCAATCAGCCCCAGCATTTT. The encoded protein is CASSTGGINQPQHF.

The V call is TRBV6-1, the J call TRBJ2-5; D unresolved. The CDR3 length is 13 residues. V was pared by 2 bases and J by 13 bases, with 17 bases between. Germline values: CDR1 MNHNS, CDR2 SASEGT. The CDR3 DNA follows: TGTGCCAGCAGTGAAACCGCAGGATGGCCCCCGTACTTC. Encoded protein: CASSETAGWPPYF.

This clone was observed a handful of times. V and J are TRBV13 and TRBJ1-6, with a possible D match to TRBD1 (5 bases). V was trimmed by 1 base and J by 7 bases, leaving 14 bases between them. Per germline, CDR1 PRHDT and CDR2 FYEKMQ (reference sequence). The CDR3 loop spans 16 amino acids. CDR3 sequence (DNA): TGTGCCAGCAGCTTAGCGGGGGGACGGGGAAATTCACCCCTCCACTTT. It translates to CASSLAGGRGNSPLHF.

The V call is TRBV5-4, the J call TRBJ2-7, with D possibly being TRBD1 (6 bases). The CDR3 spans 16 residues. The germline gives CDR1 SGHNT, CDR2 YYREEE (reference sequence). V dropped 1 base and J dropped 3 bases, with 17 bases sitting between them. CDR3 nucleotides: TGTGCCAGCAGCTTGTCTCAGTCAGGGGCGATCTACGAGCAGTACTTC. Translation: CASSLSQSGAIYEQYF.

The rearrangement joins TRBV19 to TRBJ1-5; the D gene is possibly TRBD1 (5 bases). Deletions cut 4 bases from V and 2 bases from J, with 15 bases between. Germline CDR1 reads LNHDA; CDR2 reads SQIVND (reference sequence). This CDR3 contains 16 residues. CDR3 sequence (DNA): TGTGCCAGTAGTACCCGCACCTTGGGGGGCAATCAGCCCCAGCATTTT. Its protein is CASSTRTLGGNQPQHF.

The chain is built from TRBV5-1 and TRBJ1-3, with D possibly being TRBD1 (6 bases). With 3 bases removed from V and 2 bases from J, the gap between germline ends came to 12 bases. The CDR3 consists of 15 residues. Germline V gives CDR1 SGHRS, CDR2 YFSETQ. The CDR3 loop reads CASSSTDRPGNTIYF. CDR3 DNA: TGCGCCAGCAGCTCGACCGACAGGCCTGGAAACACCATATATTTT.